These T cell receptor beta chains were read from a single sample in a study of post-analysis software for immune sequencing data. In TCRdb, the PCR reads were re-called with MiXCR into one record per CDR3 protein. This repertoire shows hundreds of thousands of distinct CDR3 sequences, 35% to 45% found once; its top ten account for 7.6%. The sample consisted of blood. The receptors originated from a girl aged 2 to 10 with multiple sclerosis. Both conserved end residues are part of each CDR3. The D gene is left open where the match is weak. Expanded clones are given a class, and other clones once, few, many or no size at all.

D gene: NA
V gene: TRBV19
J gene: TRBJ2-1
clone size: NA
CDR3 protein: CASGPNNEQFF
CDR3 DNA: TGTGCCAGTGGGCCTAACAATGAGCAGTTCTTC

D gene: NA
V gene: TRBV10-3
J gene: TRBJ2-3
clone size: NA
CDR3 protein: CAISAHRGISTDTQYF
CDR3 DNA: TGTGCCATCAGTGCGCACCGGGGGATTAGCACAGATACGCAGTATTTT

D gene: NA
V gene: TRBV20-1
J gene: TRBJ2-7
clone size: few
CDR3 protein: CSARVQDAYEQYF
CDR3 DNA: TGCAGTGCTAGAGTTCAGGACGCCTACGAGCAGTACTTC

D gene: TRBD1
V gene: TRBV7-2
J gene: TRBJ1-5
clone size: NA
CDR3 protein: CASSFRDRDQPQHF
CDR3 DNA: TGTGCCAGCAGCTTCAGGGACAGGGATCAGCCCCAGCATTTT

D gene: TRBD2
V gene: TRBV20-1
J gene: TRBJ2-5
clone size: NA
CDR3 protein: CSARYSGGAVEQYF
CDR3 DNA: TGCAGTGCTAGGTACAGCGGGGGGGCCGTTGAGCAGTACTTC

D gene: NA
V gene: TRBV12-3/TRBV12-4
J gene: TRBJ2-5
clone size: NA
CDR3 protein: CASSLEEIKMTQYF
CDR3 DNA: TGTGCCAGCAGTTTAGAGGAGATAAAGATGACCCAGTACTTC

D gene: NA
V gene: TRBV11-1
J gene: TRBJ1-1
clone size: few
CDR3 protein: CASSLIQGWNTEAFF
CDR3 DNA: TGTGCCAGCAGCTTAATACAGGGATGGAACACTGAAGCTTTCTTT

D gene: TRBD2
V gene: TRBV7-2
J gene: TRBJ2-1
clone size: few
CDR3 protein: CASSRSGGSSVEQFF
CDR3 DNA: TGTGCCAGCAGCCGGAGCGGGGGGAGTAGCGTTGAGCAGTTCTTC

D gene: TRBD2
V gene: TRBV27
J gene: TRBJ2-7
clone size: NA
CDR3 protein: CASSTYQAGAYEQYF
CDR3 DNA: TGTGCCAGCAGTACCTATCAAGCGGGAGCCTACGAGCAGTACTTC

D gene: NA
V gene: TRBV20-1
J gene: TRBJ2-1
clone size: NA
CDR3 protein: CSAEPSSGQQFF
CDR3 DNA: TGCAGTGCTGAGCCTTCGAGCGGCCAACAGTTCTTC

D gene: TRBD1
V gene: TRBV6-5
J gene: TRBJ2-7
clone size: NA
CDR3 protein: CASSYSRTGRGEQYF
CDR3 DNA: TGTGCCAGCAGTTACTCTAGGACAGGGCGAGGCGAGCAGTACTTC

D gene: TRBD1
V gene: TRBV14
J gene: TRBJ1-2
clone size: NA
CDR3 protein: CASSQAPFTDRTYGYTF
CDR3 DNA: TGTGCCAGCAGCCAAGCTCCCTTCACGGACAGGACCTATGGCTACACCTTC

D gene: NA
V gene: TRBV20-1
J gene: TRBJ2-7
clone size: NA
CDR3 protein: CSVEFPPNEQYF
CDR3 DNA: TGCAGTGTTGAGTTTCCCCCCAACGAGCAGTACTTC

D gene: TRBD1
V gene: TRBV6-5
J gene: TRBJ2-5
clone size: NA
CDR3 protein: CASRPTGYGATQYF
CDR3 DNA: TGTGCCAGCAGGCCGACAGGGTACGGGGCGACCCAGTACTTC

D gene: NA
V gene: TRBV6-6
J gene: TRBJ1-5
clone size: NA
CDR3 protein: CASSGPYQPQHF
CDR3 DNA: TGTGCCAGCAGTGGACCTTATCAGCCCCAGCATTTT

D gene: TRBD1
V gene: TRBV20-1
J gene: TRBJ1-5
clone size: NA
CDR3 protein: CSASLYEQGNDQPQHF
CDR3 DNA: TGCAGTGCTAGTTTATACGAACAGGGGAACGATCAGCCCCAGCATTTT